Below are 22 T cell receptor beta chains sequenced from a single sample in a study of CD8 T cells in ankylosing spondylitis. Each CDR3 protein gets one entry after TCRdb re-called the 5' RACE reads with MiXCR. The sample lists over 450,000 distinct CDR3 sequences; roughly an eighth were seen once. Their target antigens are unknown. Study outcomes and limitations: A TCR beta motif of fewer than ten highly homologous variants seemed to mark ankylosing spondylitis blood.

Sequencing was performed on blood, either unsorted or a sorted T cell fraction (not recorded which). These receptors all come from a male donor with ankylosing spondylitis.

In this sample, this clonotype turned up a few times. The chain employs TRBV5-1 and TRBJ2-3; D not resolved. The CDR3 is 15 residues long. CDR1 is SGHRS, CDR2 YFSETQ, per germline. V lost 4 bases and J 3 bases, leaving 15 bases between the germline ends. The CDR3 region has the DNA TGCGCCAGCAGCCGTCGTGGCCCCGTAACAGATACGCAGTATTTT. This gives the protein CASSRRGPVTDTQYF.

This clonotype has more than one count but fewer than ten. This chain joins TRBV24-1 and TRBJ2-3; TRBD1 agrees at 7 bases. The CDR3 runs 13 residues. Germline CDR1 and CDR2: KGHDR and SFDVKD. After removal of 9 bases from V and 4 bases from J, the junction contained 6 bases not matched to a gene. CDR3 loop: CATQGDRADTQYF. For the CDR3, the DNA is TGTGCCACCCAGGGGGACAGAGCAGATACGCAGTATTTT.

A few counts support this clonotype. V and J are TRBV3-1 and TRBJ2-3, with 9 bases identical to TRBD2. Unmatched junction bases numbered 12, after V lost 4 bases and J lost 4 bases. There are 17 residues in the CDR3. Germline values: CDR1 LGHDT, CDR2 YNNKEL (reference sequence). DNA of the CDR3: TGTGCCAGCAGCCGGACCAACCCGGGACTAGCCGCAGATACGCAGTATTTT. Amino acids: CASSRTNPGLAADTQYF.

This clonotype was seen many times. V usage is TRBV12-3 or TRBV12-4 and J usage is TRBJ2-1; TRBD2 matches at 15 bases. This CDR3 has 16 residues. The trim removed 3 bases at V and 5 bases at J, leaving 2 bases unmatched. The CDR3 sequence: CASSFRTSGRDNEQFF. The CDR3 DNA reads as TGTGCCAGCAGTTTCCGGACTAGCGGGAGGGACAATGAGCAGTTCTTC.

This clonotype was seen many times. This chain links TRBV24-1 with TRBJ2-1, with 13 bases that match TRBD2. The trim removed 4 bases at V and 8 bases at J, leaving 4 bases unmatched. The germline CDR1 and CDR2 sequences are KGHDR and SFDVKD. The CDR3 has 15 residues. The CDR3 DNA is TGTGCCACCAGTGACAGGACTAGCGGGAGTCATGAGCAGTTCTTC. Its protein is CATSDRTSGSHEQFF.

This chain joins TRBV29-1 and TRBJ2-3; D possibly corresponds to TRBD1 (6 bases). Trimming pared 0 bases from V and 9 bases from J, leaving 13 bases between. This CDR3 has 13 residues. Germline V gives CDR1 SQVTM, CDR2 ANQGSEA. The CDR3 protein is CSVEDSPGGTQYF. The DNA for the CDR3 is TGCAGCGTTGAAGACTCACCTGGGGGCACGCAGTATTTT.

This clonotype was found a few times. Germline and junction disagree at one end, which may indicate a read error. The rearrangement uses TRBV4-1 and TRBJ2-1, with TRBD2 identical over 14 bases. The CDR3 covers 20 residues. CDR1 and CDR2 (germline): MGHRA, YSYEKL. The CDR3 is CASCQDGGLAGADLTGRQFF. As DNA, the CDR3 is TGCGCCAGCTGCCAAGATGGGGGACTAGCGGGAGCCGACTTAACCGGCCGGCAGTTCTTC.

This clonotype was counted between two and nine times. The V gene is TRBV5-6, the J gene TRBJ1-5; D ambiguous. The ends were cut back, 1 base at V and 0 bases at J, with 5 bases in the middle. From germline, CDR1 is SGHDT and CDR2 YYEEEE. This CDR3 has 14 amino acids. CDR3 DNA sequence: TGTGCCAGCAGCTTGTGGTATAGCAATCAGCCCCAGCATTTT. It encodes CASSLWYSNQPQHF.

CDR3 in DNA: TGTGCCAGCAGTGAATCGGGGTCCTTAGGAGAGACCCAGTACTTC. It is translated as CASSESGSLGETQYF. The chain has TRBV25-1 and TRBJ2-5, with a tentative D call TRBD2 (5 bases). CDR1 and CDR2 (germline): MGHDK, SYGVNS. This CDR3 has 15 amino acids. V was trimmed by 1 base and J by 4 bases, leaving 13 bases between them.

V usage is TRBV4-2 and J usage is TRBJ2-3, with D unclear. This CDR3 has 15 amino acids. Germline V gene sequence: CDR1 LGHNA, CDR2 YNFKEQ. Trimming left V 0 bases short and J 0 bases short, with 7 bases between. The CDR3 loop reads CASSQDFASTDTQYF. As DNA, the CDR3 is TGTGCCAGCAGCCAAGATTTTGCCAGCACAGATACGCAGTATTTT.

This clonotype was detected many times. The chain joins TRBV24-1 to TRBJ2-3, with 13 bases lining up with TRBD2. CDR3 length: 18 residues. Looked up from germline, CDR1 is KGHDR and CDR2 is SFDVKD. The ends lost 7 bases at V and 0 bases at J; junction bases unmatched: 9. The CDR3 DNA reads as TGTGCCACCAGCCTCGCCGGGACTAGCGGGACTAGCACAGATACGCAGTATTTT. It translates to CATSLAGTSGTSTDTQYF.

There are a few counts of this clonotype. The CDR3 spells CASSENKGGYNEQFF. CDR3 nucleotides: TGTGCCAGCAGTGAAAACAAGGGGGGCTACAATGAGCAGTTCTTC. J is TRBJ2-1 and V is TRBV6-4; the D gene could be TRBD1 or TRBD2 (6 bases each). CDR1 MRHNA and CDR2 SNTAGT come from the germline V gene. Trimming pared 3 bases from V and 3 bases from J, leaving 12 bases between. The CDR3 consists of 15 residues.

This clonotype showed up many times. The chain carries TRBV5-1 and TRBJ2-1, with TRBD2 matching over 16 bases. V dropped 5 bases and J dropped 0; count of bases not matched to a gene: 5. Germline V gene lookup returns CDR1 SGHRS and CDR2 YFSETQ. The CDR3 extends over 18 amino acids. This CDR3 reads CASRPGLAGGSSYNEQFF. As DNA, the CDR3 is TGCGCCAGCAGGCCGGGACTAGCGGGAGGGAGCTCCTACAATGAGCAGTTCTTC.

The sample holds many counts of this clonotype. The chain joins TRBV5-5 to TRBJ1-2, with TRBD1 matching over 10 bases. The J segment lost 6 bases and the V segment lost 2 bases, leaving 10 bases of the junction unmatched. The germline gives CDR1 SGHKS, CDR2 YYEKEE (reference sequence). This CDR3 region has 16 residues. CDR3 protein: CASSLNVPGQGNGYTF. The DNA of the CDR3 is TGTGCCAGCAGCTTAAACGTCCCGGGACAGGGGAATGGCTACACCTTC. The complete variable domain, with remaining parts taken from reference TRBV5-5 and TRBJ1-2, reads DAGVTQSPTHLIKTRGQQVTLRCSPISGHKSVSWYQQVLGQGPQFIFQYYEKEERGRGNFPDRFSARQFPNYSSELNVNALLLGDSALYLCASSLNVPGQGNGYTFGSGTRLTVV.

J is TRBJ1-5 and V is TRBV5-1; no clear D gene. V lost 5 bases and J lost 0, with 21 bases in between. CDR1 and CDR2 (germline): SGHRS, YFSETQ. The CDR3 is 18 amino acids. CDR3 region: CASRPSPASPPSNQPQHF. In DNA form, the CDR3 reads TGCGCCAGCAGGCCCAGCCCGGCCAGTCCTCCTAGCAATCAGCCCCAGCATTTT.

A few counts support this clonotype. The V call is TRBV6-5, the J call TRBJ2-7; 12 nucleotides align to TRBD2. The CDR3 has 15 residues. The V segment lost 4 bases and the J segment 2 bases; nucleotides outside the gene matches: 3. Germline V gene data show CDR1 as MNHEY and CDR2 as SVGAGI. Written as DNA, the CDR3 is TGTGCCAGCAGTTTTGGACTAGCGGGACCCTACGAGCAGTACGTC. Translated, it gives CASSFGLAGPYEQYV.

Ten or more counts support this clonotype. This chain uses TRBV2 with TRBJ1-1; D is perhaps TRBD1 (5 bases). V lost 4 bases and J 4 bases, leaving 13 bases between the germline ends. Germline V gene sequence: CDR1 SNHLY, CDR2 FYNNEI. The CDR3 is 14 amino acids. The CDR3 loop is CASSVRQGGTEAFF. CDR3 DNA sequence: TGTGCCAGCAGTGTCCGGCAGGGCGGCACTGAAGCTTTCTTT.

This sequence joins TRBV24-1 and TRBJ2-2; a weak D match, TRBD1 (5 bases). CDR1 and CDR2 from the germline V gene are KGHDR and SFDVKD. The CDR3 has 17 amino acids. V lost 4 bases and J 2 bases, leaving 16 bases between the germline ends. The CDR3 coding sequence is TGTGCCACCAGTGACCACCCCGACAGTTTCAACACCGGGGAGCTGTTTTTT. It specifies CATSDHPDSFNTGELFF.

The gene calls are TRBV24-1 and TRBJ2-1; 9 bases line up with TRBD2. Germline CDR1 and CDR2: KGHDR and SFDVKD. This CDR3 has 15 residues. V gave up 9 bases and J gave up 5 bases; unmatched junction bases: 10. The CDR3 is CATSPRGRANNEQFF. The CDR3 DNA reads as TGTGCCACCTCCCCCCGCGGGAGGGCAAACAATGAGCAGTTCTTC.

This clonotype was detected a few times. The J gene is TRBJ2-3, the V gene TRBV5-5; D is unresolved. CDR3 length: 13 residues. Germline V gene data show CDR1 as SGHKS and CDR2 as YYEKEE (reference sequence). Trimming took off 1 base at V and 4 bases at J, with 7 bases between the two ends. In nucleotides, the CDR3 is TGTGCCAGCAGCTTGCCTTTGGCAGATACGCAGTATTTT. Amino acid sequence: CASSLPLADTQYF.

This chain links TRBV30 with TRBJ2-3, with D perhaps TRBD1 (5 bases). Germline V gene sequence: CDR1 GTSNPN, CDR2 SVGIG (reference sequence). This CDR3 is built from 13 residues. Between the trimmed V and J ends, which lost 4 bases and 2 bases, there was a span of 10 bases. The DNA of the CDR3 is TGTGCCTGGACTCAGGGAATCACAGATACGCAGTATTTT. Translation: CAWTQGITDTQYF.

The table lists this clonotype with a few counts. The CDR3 DNA is TGTGCCAGCAGCTTAGAGTCTCGGGAAAAACTGTTTTTT. This translates into CASSLESREKLFF. This chain connects TRBV7-2 to TRBJ1-4; D remains ambiguous. The ends were cut back, 1 base at V and 8 bases at J, with 8 bases in the middle. Germline V lookup: CDR1 SGHTA, CDR2 FQGNSA. The CDR3 is 13 amino acids.